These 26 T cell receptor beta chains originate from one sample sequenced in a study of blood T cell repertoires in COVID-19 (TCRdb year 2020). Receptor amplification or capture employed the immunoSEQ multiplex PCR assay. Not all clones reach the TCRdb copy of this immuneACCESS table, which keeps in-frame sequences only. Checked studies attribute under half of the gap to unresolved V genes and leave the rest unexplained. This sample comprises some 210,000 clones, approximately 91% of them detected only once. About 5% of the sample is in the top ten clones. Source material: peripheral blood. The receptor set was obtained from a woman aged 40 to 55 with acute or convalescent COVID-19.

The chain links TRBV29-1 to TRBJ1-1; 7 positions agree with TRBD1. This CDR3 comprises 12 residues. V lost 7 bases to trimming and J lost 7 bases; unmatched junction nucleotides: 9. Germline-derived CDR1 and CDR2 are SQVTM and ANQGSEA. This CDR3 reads CSAPGQGDEAFF. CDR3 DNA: TGCAGCGCCCCGGGCCAGGGGGATGAAGCTTTCTTT. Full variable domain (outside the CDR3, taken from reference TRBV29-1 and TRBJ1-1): SAVISQKPSRDICQRGTSLTIQCQVDSQVTMMFWYRQQPGQSLTLIATANQGSEATYESGFVIDKFPISRPNLTFSTLTVSNMSPEDSSIYLCSAPGQGDEAFFGQGTRLTVV.

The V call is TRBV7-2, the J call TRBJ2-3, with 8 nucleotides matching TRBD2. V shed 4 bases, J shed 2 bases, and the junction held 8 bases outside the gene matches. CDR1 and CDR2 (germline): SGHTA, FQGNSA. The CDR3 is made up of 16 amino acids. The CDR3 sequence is CASSSWTSRVTDTQYF. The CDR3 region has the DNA TGTGCCAGCAGCTCCTGGACTAGCCGAGTCACAGATACGCAGTATTTT.

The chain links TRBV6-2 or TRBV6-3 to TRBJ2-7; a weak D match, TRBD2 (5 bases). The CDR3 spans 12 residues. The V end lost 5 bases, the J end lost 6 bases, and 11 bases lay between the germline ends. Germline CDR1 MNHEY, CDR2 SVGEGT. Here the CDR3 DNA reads TGTGCCAGCAGTCCCGCGGGCGGCGAGCAGTACGTC. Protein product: CASSPAGGEQYV.

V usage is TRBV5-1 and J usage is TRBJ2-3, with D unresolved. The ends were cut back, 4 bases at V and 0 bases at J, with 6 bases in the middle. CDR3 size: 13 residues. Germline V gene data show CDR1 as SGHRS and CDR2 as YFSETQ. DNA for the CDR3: TGCGCCAGCAGCGCGCTTAGCACAGATACGCAGTATTTT. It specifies CASSALSTDTQYF.

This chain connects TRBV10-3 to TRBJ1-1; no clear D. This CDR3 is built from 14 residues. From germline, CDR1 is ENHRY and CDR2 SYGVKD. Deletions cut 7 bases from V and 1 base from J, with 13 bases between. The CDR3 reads CAITGTTSNTEAFF. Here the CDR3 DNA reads TGTGCCATCACCGGCACGACATCGAACACTGAAGCTTTCTTT.

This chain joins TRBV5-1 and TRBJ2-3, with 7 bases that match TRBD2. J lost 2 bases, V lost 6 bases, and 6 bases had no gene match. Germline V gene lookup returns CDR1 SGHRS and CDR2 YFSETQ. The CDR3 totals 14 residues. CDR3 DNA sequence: TGCGCCAGCAACAGCGGGGCGAACACAGATACGCAGTATTTT. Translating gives CASNSGANTDTQYF.

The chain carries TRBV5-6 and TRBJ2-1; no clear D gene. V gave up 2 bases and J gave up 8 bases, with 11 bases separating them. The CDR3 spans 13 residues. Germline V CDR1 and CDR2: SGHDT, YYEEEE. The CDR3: CASSFTFGDEQFF. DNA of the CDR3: TGTGCCAGCAGCTTCACCTTTGGAGATGAGCAGTTCTTC. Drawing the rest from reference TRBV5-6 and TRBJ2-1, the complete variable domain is DAGVTQSPTHLIKTRGQQVTLRCSPKSGHDTVSWYQQALGQGPQFIFQYYEEEERQRGNFPDRFSGHQFPNYSSELNVNALLLGDSALYLCASSFTFGDEQFFGPGTRLTVL.

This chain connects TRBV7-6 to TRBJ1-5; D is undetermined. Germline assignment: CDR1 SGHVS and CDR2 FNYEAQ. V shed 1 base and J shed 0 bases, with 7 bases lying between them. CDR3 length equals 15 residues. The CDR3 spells CASSLESVSNQPQHF. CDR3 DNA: TGTGCCAGCAGCTTAGAATCAGTTAGCAATCAGCCCCAGCATTTT.

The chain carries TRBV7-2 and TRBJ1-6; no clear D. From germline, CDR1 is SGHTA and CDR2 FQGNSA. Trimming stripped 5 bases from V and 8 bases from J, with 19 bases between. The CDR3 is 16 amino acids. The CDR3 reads CASSLLGVGSHSPLHF. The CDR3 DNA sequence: TGTGCCAGCAGCCTTCTCGGGGTGGGTTCCCATTCACCCCTCCACTTT.

CDR3 protein: CASSDSGLPNEKLFF. The DNA for the CDR3 is TGTGCCAGCAGCGACTCAGGGTTACCTAATGAAAAACTGTTTTTT. The chain is built from TRBV6-5 and TRBJ1-4; D possibly corresponds to TRBD1 (5 bases). Deletions cut 6 bases from V and 3 bases from J, with 14 bases between. The CDR3 is 15 residues long. Germline lookup yields CDR1 MNHEY and CDR2 SVGAGI.

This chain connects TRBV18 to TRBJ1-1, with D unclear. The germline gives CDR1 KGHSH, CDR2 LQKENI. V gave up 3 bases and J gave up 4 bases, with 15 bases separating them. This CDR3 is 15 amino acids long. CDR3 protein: CASSPNRGWGTEAFF. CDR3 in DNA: TGTGCCAGCTCACCCAACCGGGGATGGGGCACTGAAGCTTTCTTT.

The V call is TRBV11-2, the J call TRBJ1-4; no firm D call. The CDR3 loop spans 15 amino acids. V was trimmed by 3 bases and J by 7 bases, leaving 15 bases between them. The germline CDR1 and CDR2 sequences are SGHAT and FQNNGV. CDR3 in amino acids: CASSFGGPPGEKLFF. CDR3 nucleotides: TGTGCCAGCAGCTTCGGTGGGCCTCCCGGTGAAAAACTGTTTTTT.

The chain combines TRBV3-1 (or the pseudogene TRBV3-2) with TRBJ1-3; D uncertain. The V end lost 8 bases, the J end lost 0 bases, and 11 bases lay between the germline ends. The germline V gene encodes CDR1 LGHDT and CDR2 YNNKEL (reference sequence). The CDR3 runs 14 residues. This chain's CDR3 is CASGRLTSGNTIYF. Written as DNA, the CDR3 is TGTGCCAGCGGGCGTCTGACCTCTGGAAACACCATATATTTT.

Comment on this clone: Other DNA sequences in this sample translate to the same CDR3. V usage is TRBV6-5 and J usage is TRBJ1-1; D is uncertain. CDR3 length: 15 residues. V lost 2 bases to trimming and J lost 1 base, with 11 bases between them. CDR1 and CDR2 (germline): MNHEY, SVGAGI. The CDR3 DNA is TGTGCCAGCAGTTACGCCACTCGGGGGAACACTGAAGCTTTCTTT. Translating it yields CASSYATRGNTEAFF.

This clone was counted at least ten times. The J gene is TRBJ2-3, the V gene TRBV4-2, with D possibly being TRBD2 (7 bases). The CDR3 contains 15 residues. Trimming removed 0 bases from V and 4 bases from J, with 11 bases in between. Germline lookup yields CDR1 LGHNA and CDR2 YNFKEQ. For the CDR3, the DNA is TGTGCCAGCAGCCAAGATGGGGGGGCCGCAGATACGCAGTATTTT. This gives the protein CASSQDGGAADTQYF.

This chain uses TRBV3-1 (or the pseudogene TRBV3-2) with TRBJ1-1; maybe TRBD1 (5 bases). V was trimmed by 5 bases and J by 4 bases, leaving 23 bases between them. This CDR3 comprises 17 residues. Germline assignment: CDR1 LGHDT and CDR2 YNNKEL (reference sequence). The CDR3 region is CASSAHPGGGSGTEAFF. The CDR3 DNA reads TGTGCCAGCAGCGCCCATCCGGGTGGGGGGTCGGGCACTGAAGCTTTCTTT.

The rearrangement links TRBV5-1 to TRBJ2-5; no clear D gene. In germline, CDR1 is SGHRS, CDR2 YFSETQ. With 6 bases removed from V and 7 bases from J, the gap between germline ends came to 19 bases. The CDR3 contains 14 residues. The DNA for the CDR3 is TGCGCCAGCACCCCTGATGCAGTACGTGGGACCCAGTACTTC. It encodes CASTPDAVRGTQYF.

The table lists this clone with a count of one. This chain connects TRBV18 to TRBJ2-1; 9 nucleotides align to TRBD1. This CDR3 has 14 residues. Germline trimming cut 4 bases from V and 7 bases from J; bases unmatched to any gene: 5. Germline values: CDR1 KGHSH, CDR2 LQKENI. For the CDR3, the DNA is TGTGCCAGCTCACTAACAGGGGGCAGGAATGAGCAGTTCTTC. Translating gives CASSLTGGRNEQFF. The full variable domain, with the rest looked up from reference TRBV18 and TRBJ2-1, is NAGVMQNPRHLVRRRGQEARLRCSPMKGHSHVYWYRQLPEEGLKFMVYLQKENIIDESGMPKERFSAEFPKEGPSILRIQQVVRGDSAAYFCASSLTGGRNEQFFGPGTRLTVL.

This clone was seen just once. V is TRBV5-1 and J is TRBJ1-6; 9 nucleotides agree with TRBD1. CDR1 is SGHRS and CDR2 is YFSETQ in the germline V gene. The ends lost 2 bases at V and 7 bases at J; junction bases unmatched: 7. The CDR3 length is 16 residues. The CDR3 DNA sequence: TGCGCCAGCAGCTTTACCGGGACAGGGAAGAATTCACCCCTCCACTTT. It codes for CASSFTGTGKNSPLHF. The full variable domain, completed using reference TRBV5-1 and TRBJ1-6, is KAGVTQTPRYLIKTRGQQVTLSCSPISGHRSVSWYQQTPGQGLQFLFEYFSETQRNKGNFPGRFSGRQFSNSRSEMNVSTLELGDSALYLCASSFTGTGKNSPLHFGNGTRLTVT.

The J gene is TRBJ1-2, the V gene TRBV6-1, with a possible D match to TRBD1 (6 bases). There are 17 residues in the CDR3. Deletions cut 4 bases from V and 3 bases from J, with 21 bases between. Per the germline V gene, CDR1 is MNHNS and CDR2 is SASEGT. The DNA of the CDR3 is TGTGCCAGCAGTGGCCCGGGACAACAAAAATCGGACTATGGCTACACCTTC. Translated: CASSGPGQQKSDYGYTF.

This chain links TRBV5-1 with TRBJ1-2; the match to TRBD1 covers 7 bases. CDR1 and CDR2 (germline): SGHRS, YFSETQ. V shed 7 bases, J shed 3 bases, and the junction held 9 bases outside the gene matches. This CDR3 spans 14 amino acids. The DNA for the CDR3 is TGCGCCAGCGGCCTTCAGGGGGGCGACTATGGCTACACCTTC. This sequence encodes CASGLQGGDYGYTF. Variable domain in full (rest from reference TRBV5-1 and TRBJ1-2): KAGVTQTPRYLIKTRGQQVTLSCSPISGHRSVSWYQQTPGQGLQFLFEYFSETQRNKGNFPGRFSGRQFSNSRSEMNVSTLELGDSALYLCASGLQGGDYGYTFGSGTRLTVV.

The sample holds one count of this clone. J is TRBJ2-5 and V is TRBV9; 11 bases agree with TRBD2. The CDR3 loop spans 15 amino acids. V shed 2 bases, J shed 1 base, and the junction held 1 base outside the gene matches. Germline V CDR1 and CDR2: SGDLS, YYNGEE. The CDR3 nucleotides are TGTGCCAGCAGCGTTAGCGGGGGGGTCCAAGAGACCCAGTACTTC. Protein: CASSVSGGVQETQYF.

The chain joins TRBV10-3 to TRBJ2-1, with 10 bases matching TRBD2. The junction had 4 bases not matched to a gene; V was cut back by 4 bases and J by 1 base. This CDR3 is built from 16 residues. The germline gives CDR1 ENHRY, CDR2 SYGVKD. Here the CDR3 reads CAISGLAGDSYNEQFF. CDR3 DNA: TGTGCCATCAGTGGGCTAGCGGGGGATTCCTACAATGAGCAGTTCTTC.

DNA for the CDR3: TGTGCCAGCAGCTTAGGGAGGGAGAAGTATTTT. The encoded protein is CASSLGREKYF. This rearrangement joins TRBV13 to TRBJ2-3; a weak D match, TRBD2 (5 bases). Trimming removed 0 bases at V and 13 bases at J, with 8 bases between. Germline loops: CDR1 PRHDT, CDR2 FYEKMQ (reference sequence). The CDR3 has 11 residues.

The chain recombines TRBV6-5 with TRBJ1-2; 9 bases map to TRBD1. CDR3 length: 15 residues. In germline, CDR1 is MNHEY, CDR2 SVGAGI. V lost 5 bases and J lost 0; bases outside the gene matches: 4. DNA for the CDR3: TGTGCCAGCAGTCCTGGGACAGGGACTAACTATGGCTACACCTTC. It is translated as CASSPGTGTNYGYTF.

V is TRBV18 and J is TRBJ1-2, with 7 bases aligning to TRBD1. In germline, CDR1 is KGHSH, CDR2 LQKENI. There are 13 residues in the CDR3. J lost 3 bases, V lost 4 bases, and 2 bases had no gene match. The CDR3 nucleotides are TGTGCCAGCTCACAGGGGGCGGACTATGGCTACACCTTC. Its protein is CASSQGADYGYTF.